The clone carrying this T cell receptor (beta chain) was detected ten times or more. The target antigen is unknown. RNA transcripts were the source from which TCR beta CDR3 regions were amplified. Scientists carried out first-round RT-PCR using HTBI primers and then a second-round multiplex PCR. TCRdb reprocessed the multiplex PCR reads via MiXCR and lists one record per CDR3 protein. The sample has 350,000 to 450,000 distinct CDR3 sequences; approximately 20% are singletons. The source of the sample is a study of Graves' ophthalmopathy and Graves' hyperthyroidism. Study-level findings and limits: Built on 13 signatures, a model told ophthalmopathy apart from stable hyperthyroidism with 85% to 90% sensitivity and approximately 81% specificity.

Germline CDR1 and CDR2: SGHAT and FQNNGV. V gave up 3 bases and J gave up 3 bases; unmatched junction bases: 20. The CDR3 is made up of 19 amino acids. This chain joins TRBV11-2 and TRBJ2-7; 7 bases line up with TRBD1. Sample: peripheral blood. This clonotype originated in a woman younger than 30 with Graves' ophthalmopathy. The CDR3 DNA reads TGTGCCAGCAGCTTGATGGCCTGGAGAGGACAGGCACATTTCTACGAGCAGTACTTC. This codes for CASSLMAWRGQAHFYEQYF.